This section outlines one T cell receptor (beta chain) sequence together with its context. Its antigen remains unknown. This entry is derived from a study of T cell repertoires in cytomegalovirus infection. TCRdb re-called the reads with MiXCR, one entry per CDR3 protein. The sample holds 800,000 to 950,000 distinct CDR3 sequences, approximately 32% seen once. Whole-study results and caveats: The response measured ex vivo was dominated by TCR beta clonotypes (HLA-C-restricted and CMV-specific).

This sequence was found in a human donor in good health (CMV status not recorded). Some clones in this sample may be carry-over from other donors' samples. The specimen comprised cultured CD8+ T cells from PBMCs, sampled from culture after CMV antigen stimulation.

The CDR3 DNA is TGTGCCAGTAGTTTTAAGGATCAGCCCCAGCATTTT. Translated: CASSFKDQPQHF. J is TRBJ1-5 and V is TRBV19; D unresolved. Germline lookup yields CDR1 LNHDA and CDR2 SQIVND (reference sequence). The CDR3 is made up of 12 amino acids. The V and J ends lost 5 bases and 5 bases respectively, with 7 bases between them.